This section outlines one T cell receptor beta chain sequence together with its context. Its antigen target is currently unknown. One base away there is no much larger clone; base qualities are not given. This sample was included in a study of T cells after yellow fever vaccination (dated by TCRdb to about 2019). Study-wide context: The SMART-Seq v4 Ultra Low Input RNA kit was used to prepare libraries from fractions with low cell numbers. To follow T-cell clones before and after both primary and booster YFV17D yellow fever vaccination, bulk TCR alpha and beta repertoires underwent longitudinal sequencing. Blood was collected at multiple timepoints before and after primary and secondary immunization, and bulk PBMC replicates and cell subsets were isolated. Two healthy male donors, one aged 18 to 29 and one aged 30 to 39 years, were included in the cohort. The full study reports these points: After the booster, most clones that had expanded after primary vaccination were detected again (around 97% of CD4 and under 90% of CD8), suggesting broad maintenance of memory. Because abundant contaminating clonotypes from the bulk population could be contained in FACS-sorted repertoires, computational filtering was required. Only a couple of donors were included in the study, so the extent to which the findings can be generalized is limited. A small fraction of clonotypes showed up in both the CD4 and CD8 compartments, probably as a result of convergent recombination. Compared with the primary T-cell response, the secondary T-cell response was faster but weaker, reaching its peak on day 5 rather than on day 15.

The V end gives up 4 bases and the J end 8 bases, leaving 8 bases in the junction not matched to a gene. Sequences SGHDT (CDR1) and YYEEEE (CDR2) are obtained from the germline V gene. Including the terminal cysteine and phenylalanine, the CDR3 comprises 15 residues. The only DNA kept is the CDR3, 45 bases in frame from the first base. In light of the paper, this sample's treatment or condition label describes: live attenuated yellow fever vaccine strain. At each blood-draw timepoint, two biological replicates of bulk PBMCs were collected. PBMCs were isolated from peripheral blood using a standard Ficoll-Paque protocol. TriZol was used to extract RNA from bulk PBMCs, CD4 and CD8 fractions, and dextramer-positive and dextramer-negative fractions. TCR cDNA was synthesized by 5'RACE template switching, through which a universal primer site and unique molecular identifiers were introduced. cDNA synthesis was primed from both the TCR alpha and TCR beta constant segments. Libraries were amplified in two PCR steps, with sample barcodes and sequencing adapters added in the second step. Sequencing of libraries was performed on Illumina HiSeq 2500 (2x100 bp) or NovaSeq (2x150 bp). Concerning the study's data processing: Demultiplexing of reads and collapsing into UMI consensus sequences were performed with MIGEC, and V(D)J alignment was carried out with MiXCR. Using edgeR on replicate PBMC samples, clonotypes were called vaccine-responding if FDR was below 0.01 and the log2 fold change was above 5 up to day 15. CD4 or CD8 identity was assigned to each bulk clonotype according to whether the clonotype was present at higher abundance in the sequenced CD4 repertoire or the sequenced CD8 repertoire. TCRdb trimmed the raw reads at Q25, called clones with MiXCR and kept productive beta chains. Rows with a matching CDR3 protein are joined into one entry that keeps the most common DNA and genes. These V and J calls originate from TCRdb's pipeline instead of the authors' own analysis. For this sample the table gives 450,000 to 650,000 distinct CDR3 sequences, of which roughly 14% were detected only once. Of the sample, over 11% is held by the ten largest clones.

The sample here was PBMCs, taken on the day of the yellow fever booster vaccination. This TCR derives from a man in his thirties or forties who received the YFV17D yellow fever vaccine. The rearrangement joined TRBV5-6 to TRBJ2-1; 11 nucleotides in the junction match TRBD2. The nucleotides are TGTGCCAGCAGCCGAACTAGCGGGAGCCACCATGAGCAGTTCTTC. Protein translation: CASSRTSGSHHEQFF. This CDR3, with the reference TRBV5-6 and TRBJ2-1 proteins standing in past its ends, gives the full variable domain DAGVTQSPTHLIKTRGQQVTLRCSPKSGHDTVSWYQQALGQGPQFIFQYYEEEERQRGNFPDRFSGHQFPNYSSELNVNALLLGDSALYLCASSRTSGSHHEQFFGPGTRLTVL.